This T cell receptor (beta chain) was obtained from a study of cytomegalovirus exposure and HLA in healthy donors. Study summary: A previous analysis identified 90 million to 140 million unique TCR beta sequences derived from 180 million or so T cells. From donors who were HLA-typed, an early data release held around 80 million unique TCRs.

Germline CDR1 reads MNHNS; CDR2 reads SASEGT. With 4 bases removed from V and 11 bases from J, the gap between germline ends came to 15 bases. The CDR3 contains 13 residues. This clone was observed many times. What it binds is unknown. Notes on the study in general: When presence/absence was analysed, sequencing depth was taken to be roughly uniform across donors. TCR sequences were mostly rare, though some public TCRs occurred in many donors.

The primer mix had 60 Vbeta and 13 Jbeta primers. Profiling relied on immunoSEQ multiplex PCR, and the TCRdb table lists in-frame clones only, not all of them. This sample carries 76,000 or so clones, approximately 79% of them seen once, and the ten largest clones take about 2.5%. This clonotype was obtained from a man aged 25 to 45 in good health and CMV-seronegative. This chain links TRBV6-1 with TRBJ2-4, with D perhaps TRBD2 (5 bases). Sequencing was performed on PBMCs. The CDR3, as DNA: TGTGCCAGCAGTGTTGACGTCCTGAGGGTTCAGTACTTC. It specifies CASSVDVLRVQYF.